This TCR beta chain was retrieved from a study of T cell repertoires in cytomegalovirus infection. About the study: Public TCR beta signature analysis indicated the presence of both CMV infection and matching HLA type. General observations from the study: Clonotype analysis showed dominance of the ex vivo response by HLA-C-restricted CMV-specific TCR beta clonotypes.

CDR3 length: 15 residues. Per the germline V gene, CDR1 is MNHNY and CDR2 is SVGAGI (reference sequence). V shed 2 bases, J shed 0 bases, and the junction held 3 bases outside the gene matches. Many counts were recorded for this clonotype. The antigen remains unidentified. TCRdb called the reads again in MiXCR, with one record for every CDR3 protein. This table holds approximately 490,000 distinct CDR3 sequences, around 11% found once. The gene calls are TRBV6-6 and TRBJ1-1; 7 nucleotides align to TRBD1. The origin of this receptor is a human donor in good health (CMV status not recorded). Some clones in this sample may be carry-over from other donors' samples. The sequencing input was PBMCs. CDR3 region: CASSYRTGLNTEAFF. Here the CDR3 DNA reads TGTGCCAGCAGTTACCGGACAGGTCTGAACACTGAAGCTTTCTTT.